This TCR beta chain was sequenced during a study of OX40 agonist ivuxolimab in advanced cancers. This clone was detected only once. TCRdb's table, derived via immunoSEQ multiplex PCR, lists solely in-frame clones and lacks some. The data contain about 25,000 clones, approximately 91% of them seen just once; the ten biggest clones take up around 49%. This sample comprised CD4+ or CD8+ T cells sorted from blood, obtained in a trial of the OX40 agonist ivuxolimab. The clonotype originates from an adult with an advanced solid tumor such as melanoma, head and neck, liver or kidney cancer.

CDR3 loop: CASSEKGGTGNYEQYF. The CDR3 coding sequence is TGTGCCAGCAGCGAGAAGGGAGGGACAGGGAACTACGAGCAGTACTTC. The chain carries TRBV9 and TRBJ2-7; the match to TRBD1 covers 9 bases. V was pared by 3 bases and J by 3 bases, with 10 bases of the junction left unmatched. The CDR3 extends over 16 amino acids. Germline values: CDR1 SGDLS, CDR2 YYNGEE.